Presented here are 11 T cell receptor beta chains from one specimen sequenced in a study of T-cell reconstitution after alpha-beta-depleted transplantation in children. Construction of the TCRbeta library involved unique molecular identifiers. TCRdb analysed the PCR reads with MiXCR anew, one entry per CDR3 protein. Of 250,000 to 350,000 distinct CDR3 sequences detected, nearly 10% appear once; the ten largest clones hold around 10%. Sequencing used PBMCs from the stem cell graft donor, obtained from the stem cell graft. The receptors come from a human donor who donated a stem cell graft to a child with SCID.

This clonotype was found many times. V gene TRBV12-3 or TRBV12-4 combines with J gene TRBJ2-7, with TRBD1 matching 11 bases. CDR3 size: 15 residues. Trimming took 5 bases from V and 4 from J; bases not matched to a gene: 7. The CDR3 coding sequence is TGTGCCAGCAGTCCCAGGACAGGGGGCAGGTACGAGCAGTACTTC. Translated: CASSPRTGGRYEQYF.

This clonotype appeared a few times. The V call is TRBV18, the J call TRBJ1-5, with D maybe TRBD1 (5 bases). Trimming left V 1 base short and J 3 bases short, with 10 bases between. Germline values: CDR1 KGHSH, CDR2 LQKENI. This CDR3 has 15 residues. Here the CDR3 DNA reads TGTGCCAGCTCACCACAATCAGGGATCAATCAGCCCCAGCATTTT. It encodes CASSPQSGINQPQHF. The whole variable domain, remainder taken from reference TRBV18 and TRBJ1-5, is NAGVMQNPRHLVRRRGQEARLRCSPMKGHSHVYWYRQLPEEGLKFMVYLQKENIIDESGMPKERFSAEFPKEGPSILRIQQVVRGDSAAYFCASSPQSGINQPQHFGDGTRLSIL.

This clonotype has just one count. A read error may explain this, as a much larger clone is one base away. CDR3 loop: CASSPLAGGLFDEQFF. CDR3 bases: TGCGCCAGCAGCCCCTTGGCGGGGGGCCTCTTTGATGAGCAGTTCTTC. The chain joins TRBV5-1 to TRBJ2-1, with TRBD2 matching 8 bases. CDR3 length: 16 amino acids. CDR1 is SGHRS, CDR2 YFSETQ, per germline. Germline trimming cut 4 bases from V and 8 bases from J; bases unmatched to any gene: 14.

This sequence joins TRBV20-1 and TRBJ1-1; 9 bases align to TRBD1. CDR3 length: 14 residues. V gave up 4 bases and J gave up 4 bases; unmatched junction bases: 7. The germline V gene has CDR1 DFQATT and CDR2 SNEGSKA (reference sequence). The CDR3 region is CSATPDRGATEAFF. The CDR3 nucleotides are TGCAGTGCTACTCCCGACAGGGGGGCCACTGAAGCTTTCTTT.

The table lists this clonotype with many counts. The J gene is TRBJ1-4, the V gene TRBV4-2, with 8 bases identical to TRBD1. The germline V gene encodes CDR1 LGHNA and CDR2 YNFKEQ. This CDR3 comprises 17 residues. Losses at the gene ends were 0 bases for V and 7 bases for J; bases not matched to a gene: 10. As DNA, the CDR3 is TGTGCCAGCAGCCAAGACCCAGGACAGGGCGGGGGTGAAAAACTGTTTTTT. Protein sequence: CASSQDPGQGGGEKLFF.

The chain couples TRBV11-2 to TRBJ1-5; D may be TRBD1 (6 bases). The CDR3 has 16 residues. In germline, CDR1 is SGHAT, CDR2 FQNNGV. The V end was cut by 4 bases, the J end by 7 bases, with 20 bases between. The CDR3 DNA sequence: TGTGCCAGCAGCTCATCCGAGGGGGGGTCCAACCAGCCCCAGCATTTT. Amino acid sequence: CASSSSEGGSNQPQHF.

The chain has TRBV15 and TRBJ2-3, with 8 bases matching TRBD2. J was trimmed by 5 bases and V by 2 bases; bases with no gene match: 6. Germline V gene data show CDR1 as LNHNV and CDR2 as YYDKDF (reference sequence). The length of the CDR3 is 15 residues. CDR3 sequence (DNA): TGTGCCACCAGCAGATCCGGGGGGGCCATAGATACGCAGTATTTT. It codes for CATSRSGGAIDTQYF.

This clonotype was seen only a few times. The CDR3 is CASSYRLAGATNNEQFF. DNA of the CDR3: TGCGCCAGCAGCTACAGACTAGCGGGGGCCACCAACAATGAGCAGTTCTTC. The chain recombines TRBV5-1 with TRBJ2-1; 12 nucleotides align to TRBD2. J gave up 5 bases and V 3 bases, and 9 bases lay outside the gene matches. The CDR3 contains 17 residues. Germline V gives CDR1 SGHRS, CDR2 YFSETQ.

This clonotype was detected a few times. The chain carries TRBV5-1 and TRBJ2-5; maybe TRBD1 (5 bases). The CDR3 has 14 residues. With 0 bases removed from V and 0 bases from J, the gap between germline ends came to 6 bases. Per the germline V gene, CDR1 is SGHRS and CDR2 is YFSETQ. The CDR3 DNA sequence: TGCGCCAGCAGCTTGGAGGACAACCAAGAGACCCAGTACTTC. This codes for CASSLEDNQETQYF.

CDR3 residues: CASSQDMVYTGELFF. Here the CDR3 DNA reads TGTGCCAGCAGCCAAGATATGGTATACACCGGGGAGCTGTTTTTT. The chain employs TRBV14 and TRBJ2-2, with D hard to call. Germline lookup yields CDR1 SGHDN and CDR2 FVKESK. V was cut by 0 bases and J by 3 bases, with 8 bases left in between. CDR3 size: 15 residues.

J is TRBJ2-7 and V is TRBV5-1, with 10 bases matching TRBD1. CDR1 is SGHRS, CDR2 YFSETQ, per germline. V dropped 4 bases and J dropped 2; count of bases not matched to a gene: 3. There are 14 residues in the CDR3. DNA for the CDR3: TGCGCCAGCAGCACGGGACAGGGGACCTACGAGCAGTACTTC. This sequence encodes CASSTGQGTYEQYF.